This TCR beta chain was retrieved from a study of blood T cell repertoires in COVID-19. Study overall: COVID-19 samples from acute and convalescent phases originated in the United States, Italy and Spain. T cells, B-cell-depleted T cells, or PBMCs supplied cDNA or gDNA.

Source study methods: Nucleated cell number was recorded as an estimate derived from reference gene primer amplification. Profiled with immunoSEQ multiplex PCR; TCRdb holds only in-frame clones, not every one. That table gives V, J and clone size, and the DNA gave D and trimming. In the table there are around 290,000 clones, around 88% of which are singletons. V shed 1 base and J shed 3 bases, with 10 bases lying between them. Per germline, CDR1 LGHDT and CDR2 YNNKEL (reference sequence). The CDR3 totals 15 residues. This chain links TRBV3-1 (or the pseudogene TRBV3-2) with TRBJ1-5; D might be TRBD1 (5 bases). The material sequenced was peripheral blood. The receptor comes from a woman aged 70 to 79 with COVID-19, enrolled during active disease. This CDR3 reads CASSQAGRDNQPQHF. In DNA, the CDR3 is TGTGCCAGCAGCCAAGCAGGGCGGGACAATCAGCCCCAGCATTTT.